What follows are 27 T cell receptor beta chains derived from one specimen sequenced in a study of patients and donors after allogeneic stem cell transplantation. One entry per CDR3 protein results from TCRdb running MiXCR on the RT-PCR reads. The data show about a million distinct CDR3 sequences, around 17% seen once. The sequencing sample was made of blood, either unsorted or a sorted T cell fraction (not recorded which). The receptor set was obtained from a human donor who was either an allogeneic HSCT recipient or a stem cell or donor lymphocyte infusion donor (not recorded which). It is not recorded whose cells these are; they may come from a transplant donor.

J is TRBJ2-1 and V is TRBV29-1, with a tentative D call TRBD1 (5 bases). With 4 bases removed from V and 6 bases from J, the gap between germline ends came to 16 bases. CDR3 length equals 14 residues. The germline gives CDR1 SQVTM, CDR2 ANQGSEA. In DNA form, the CDR3 reads TGCAGCGTTGTGCGTAGGGGCCAGGGCAATGAGCAGTTCTTC. The encoded protein is CSVVRRGQGNEQFF.

The chain combines TRBV7-9 with TRBJ1-1; D remains ambiguous. There are 14 residues in the CDR3. The V gene lost 0 bases and the J gene lost 6 bases, with 11 bases spanning the gap. CDR1 and CDR2 from the germline V gene are SEHNR and FQNEAQ (reference sequence). The CDR3 sequence is CASSLARGIPEAFF. CDR3 nucleotides: TGTGCCAGCAGCTTAGCGAGAGGGATCCCTGAAGCTTTCTTT.

In its sample, this clonotype was seen a few times. The chain's CDR3 is CASSPGYGLNTEAFF. For the CDR3, the DNA is TGTGCCAGCAGCCCAGGGTACGGGTTGAACACTGAAGCTTTCTTT. V gene TRBV7-9 combines with J gene TRBJ1-1; tentative D call: TRBD1 (5 bases). CDR1 is SEHNR, CDR2 FQNEAQ, per germline (reference sequence). V was trimmed by 5 bases and J by 0 bases, leaving 13 bases between them. This CDR3 comprises 15 residues.

V is TRBV19 and J is TRBJ2-3; tentative D call: TRBD2 (7 bases). V was shortened by 7 bases and J by 4 bases, with 18 bases between the two germline ends. CDR1 is LNHDA, CDR2 SQIVND, per germline (reference sequence). This CDR3 comprises 15 residues. The CDR3 DNA sequence: TGTGCCAGTACCGGAATGGGGGGGCGCCCAGATACGCAGTATTTT. This gives the protein CASTGMGGRPDTQYF.

The chain uses TRBV20-1 and TRBJ1-6; D possibly corresponds to TRBD1 (5 bases). This CDR3 region has 15 residues. Germline V gene lookup returns CDR1 DFQATT and CDR2 SNEGSKA (reference sequence). V shed 0 bases and J shed 6 bases, with 12 bases lying between them. This chain's CDR3 is CSARETGTVNSPLHF. As DNA, the CDR3 is TGCAGTGCTAGAGAGACCGGGACGGTTAATTCACCCCTCCACTTT.

The chain links TRBV20-1 to TRBJ2-7; TRBD2 matches 8 bases. V trimming: 3 bases; J trimming: 3 bases; junction bases outside the gene matches: 16. Germline CDR1 reads DFQATT; CDR2 reads SNEGSKA (reference sequence). The CDR3 runs to 17 residues. The CDR3 protein is CSASDPASAGGNYEQYF. The DNA for the CDR3 is TGCAGTGCTAGCGATCCCGCTAGTGCGGGGGGCAACTACGAGCAGTACTTC.

The chain uses TRBV20-1 and TRBJ2-1, with TRBD1 matching over 9 bases. Germline loops: CDR1 DFQATT, CDR2 SNEGSKA (reference sequence). This CDR3 is built from 14 residues. The V segment lost 6 bases and the J segment 2 bases; nucleotides outside the gene matches: 5. The DNA for the CDR3 is TGCAGTGCCCCGGGGGACAGGGCCTACAATGAGCAGTTCTTC. Protein sequence: CSAPGDRAYNEQFF.

This clonotype was recorded once. The V and J genes are TRBV5-6 and TRBJ2-5, with a possible D match to TRBD2 (7 bases). Trimming pared 0 bases from V and 2 bases from J, leaving 17 bases between. CDR1 SGHDT and CDR2 YYEEEE come from the germline V gene. The CDR3 covers 17 residues. The CDR3 loop reads CASSLAVGAGVQETQYF. The CDR3 DNA is TGTGCCAGCAGCTTGGCCGTGGGGGCGGGGGTGCAAGAGACCCAGTACTTC.

The chain's CDR3 is CASSPTAYEQFF. DNA of the CDR3: TGTGCCAGCAGTCCGACCGCGTATGAGCAGTTCTTC. This chain uses TRBV12-3 or TRBV12-4 with TRBJ2-1, with unresolved D. The CDR3 totals 12 residues. The V gene lost 5 bases and the J gene lost 8 bases, with 10 bases spanning the gap.

On this clonotype itself: One junction end disagrees with the germline gene, perhaps due to a read error. V usage is TRBV28 and J usage is TRBJ2-7; D is possibly TRBD1 (7 bases). Looked up from germline, CDR1 is MDHEN and CDR2 is SYDVKM. CDR3 length: 14 amino acids. The CDR3 DNA reads as TGTGACAGCAGTGCGGGGCAGGGGGCCTACGAGCAGTACTTC. It yields the protein CDSSAGQGAYEQYF.

This clonotype occurred many times. This sequence joins TRBV20-1 and TRBJ1-1; 9 bases agree with TRBD1. Trimming took 3 bases from V and 0 from J; bases not matched to a gene: 11. Looked up from germline, CDR1 is DFQATT and CDR2 is SNEGSKA (reference sequence). The CDR3 is 17 amino acids. As DNA, the CDR3 is TGCAGTGCTAGCCAAACAGGGGGCGTCCCCATGAACACTGAAGCTTTCTTT. Protein: CSASQTGGVPMNTEAFF.

Many counts were recorded for this clonotype. This chain links TRBV9 with TRBJ2-2, with TRBD2 matching 7 bases. The V gene end was trimmed by 4 bases and the J gene end by 0 bases; junction bases not matched to a gene: 12. From germline, CDR1 is SGDLS and CDR2 YYNGEE. The CDR3 has 18 amino acids. The CDR3 here is CASSTRLAEVANTGELFF. The CDR3 DNA is TGTGCCAGCAGCACCCGACTAGCAGAAGTTGCGAACACCGGGGAGCTGTTTTTT.

This clonotype was observed a few times. The chain couples TRBV2 to TRBJ2-3; TRBD1 matches 7 bases. Germline V gene data show CDR1 as SNHLY and CDR2 as FYNNEI. J lost 0 bases, V lost 11 bases, and 11 bases had no gene match. CDR3 length: 15 amino acids. The CDR3 here is CARQGGYPSTDTQYF. The CDR3 DNA sequence: TGTGCCCGACAGGGTGGCTACCCTAGCACAGATACGCAGTATTTT.

J is TRBJ1-5 and V is TRBV20-1; D is unclear. Germline CDR1 reads DFQATT; CDR2 reads SNEGSKA (reference sequence). The CDR3 covers 17 residues. The V end lost 3 bases, the J end lost 4 bases, and 22 bases lay between the germline ends. The CDR3: CSARGKRIVRWNQPQHF. The CDR3 nucleotides read TGCAGTGCTAGGGGTAAGAGAATAGTCCGTTGGAATCAGCCCCAGCATTTT.

This clonotype has only a few counts. This rearrangement joins TRBV9 to TRBJ2-3, with TRBD2 matching over 13 bases. Germline V gene sequence: CDR1 SGDLS, CDR2 YYNGEE. Trimming cost V 3 bases and J 2 bases; bases outside gene matches: 6. This CDR3 is built from 17 residues. The CDR3 DNA reads TGTGCCAGCAGCGCTCGGACTAGCGGGAGCATCACAGATACGCAGTATTTT. Translating it yields CASSARTSGSITDTQYF.

There are a few counts of this clonotype. The chain recombines TRBV12-3 or TRBV12-4 with TRBJ1-2; the D gene is possibly TRBD1 (5 bases). The CDR3 runs 14 residues. The ends were cut back, 3 bases at V and 6 bases at J, with 14 bases in the middle. CDR3 in amino acids: CASSLGGAGNGYTF. Here the CDR3 DNA reads TGTGCCAGCAGTTTGGGTGGGGCAGGGAATGGCTACACCTTC.

The CDR3 is CASSLAYHTDTQYF. CDR3 coding DNA: TGCGCCAGCAGCTTGGCCTACCACACAGATACGCAGTATTTT. The rearrangement joins TRBV5-1 to TRBJ2-3; D is undetermined. CDR3 size: 14 residues. The germline CDR1 and CDR2 sequences are SGHRS and YFSETQ. V gave up 0 bases and J gave up 2 bases, with 7 bases separating them.

This sequence joins TRBV12-3 or TRBV12-4 and TRBJ2-7, with TRBD2 identical over 9 bases. V lost 6 bases and J lost 7; bases outside the gene matches: 13. The CDR3 contains 15 residues. The CDR3 DNA is TGTGCCAGCAGCCTGAAGCGGGGGGTTATGGGGGAGCAGTACTTC. It specifies CASSLKRGVMGEQYF.

The V gene is TRBV7-9, the J gene TRBJ2-7, with a possible D match to TRBD2 (5 bases). The CDR3 runs to 15 residues. Trimming pared 2 bases from V and 0 bases from J, leaving 11 bases between. Germline CDR1 is SEHNR and CDR2 is FQNEAQ (reference sequence). For the CDR3, the DNA is TGTGCCAGCAGCTTATTGAGAGGGATCTCCTACGAGCAGTACTTC. Protein product: CASSLLRGISYEQYF.

This clonotype was counted at least ten times. The chain has TRBV12-3 or TRBV12-4 and TRBJ2-1, with a weak D call TRBD2 (7 bases). Trimming took off 3 bases at V and 4 bases at J, with 13 bases between the two ends. The CDR3 spans 15 residues. The CDR3 here is CASSFSGGPYNEQFF. The CDR3 nucleotides are TGTGCCAGCAGTTTTTCCGGGGGGCCGTACAATGAGCAGTTCTTC.

This clonotype was counted many times. This chain connects TRBV20-1 to TRBJ1-2, with a weak D call TRBD1 (6 bases). This CDR3 has 13 amino acids. Germline lookup yields CDR1 DFQATT and CDR2 SNEGSKA (reference sequence). V was clipped by 3 bases and J by 4 bases, with 12 bases between them. The CDR3, as DNA: TGCAGTGCTAGTGGGGGGCAGATCTATGGCTACACCTTC. Its translation: CSASGGQIYGYTF.

This chain uses TRBV4-1 with TRBJ1-4; TRBD1 is a possible D gene (6 bases). CDR1 and CDR2 from the germline V gene are MGHRA and YSYEKL. The CDR3 has 17 amino acids. With 8 bases removed from V and 7 bases from J, the gap between germline ends came to 26 bases. CDR3 in DNA: TGCGCCAGCCAAGGTCCCGAAAGGGGGATAATAGGTGAAAAACTGTTTTTT. Translated, it gives CASQGPERGIIGEKLFF.

The chain couples TRBV20-1 to TRBJ2-5; tentative D call: TRBD2 (6 bases). CDR1 is DFQATT and CDR2 is SNEGSKA in the germline V gene (reference sequence). Trimming shortened V by 0 bases and J by 2 bases, and 13 bases separated the two germline ends. CDR3 length: 15 residues. The CDR3 sequence: CSARDGSSAQETQYF. Here the CDR3 DNA reads TGCAGTGCTAGAGATGGGTCTAGCGCACAAGAGACCCAGTACTTC.

This clonotype turned up a few times. V usage is TRBV7-9 and J usage is TRBJ2-7; 10 bases are a match to TRBD1. V shed 1 base, J shed 5 bases, and the junction held 8 bases outside the gene matches. There are 16 residues in the CDR3. From germline, CDR1 is SEHNR and CDR2 FQNEAQ (reference sequence). The CDR3 region is CASSLDDRGLSHEQYF. CDR3 coding DNA: TGTGCCAGCAGCTTAGATGACAGGGGGCTATCCCACGAGCAGTACTTC.

This clonotype was detected a few times. J is TRBJ2-7 and V is TRBV24-1; TRBD2 is a possible D gene (6 bases). V shed 9 bases and J shed 2 bases, with 10 bases lying between them. Germline V CDR1 and CDR2: KGHDR, SFDVKD. The CDR3 is 12 amino acids. The CDR3 nucleotides read TGTGCCACCGCGGGAACTGCCTACGAGCAGTACTTC. Translating it yields CATAGTAYEQYF.

This clonotype was seen a handful of times. The chain uses TRBV7-3 and TRBJ1-1; D possibly corresponds to TRBD1 (5 bases). Trimming took 0 bases from V and 5 from J, leaving 13 bases between them. Per the germline V gene, CDR1 is SGHTA and CDR2 is FQGTGA. CDR3 length: 15 residues. CDR3 DNA sequence: TGTGCCAGCAGCTTAACGGGGCCTTACGGAACTGAAGCTTTCTTT. Translating gives CASSLTGPYGTEAFF. The entire variable domain, with the rest obtained from reference TRBV7-3 and TRBJ1-1, is as follows: GAGVSQTPSNKVTEKGKYVELRCDPISGHTALYWYRQSLGQGPEFLIYFQGTGAADDSGLPNDRFFAVRPEGSVSTLKIQRTERGDSAVYLCASSLTGPYGTEAFFGQGTRLTVV.

J is TRBJ2-5 and V is TRBV4-3; the match to TRBD2 covers 10 bases. CDR3 length: 16 amino acids. V was pared by 4 bases and J by 3 bases, with 8 bases of the junction left unmatched. The V gene's germline CDR1 is LGHNA and CDR2 YSLEER. The CDR3 spells CASSPSRAGGEETQYF. The CDR3 DNA is TGCGCCAGCAGCCCCTCAAGAGCGGGGGGGGAAGAGACCCAGTACTTC.